Here is one T cell receptor (beta chain) with its context. This clone was picked up one time. No cognate antigen has been identified for it. Nothing much larger sits one base from this clone, and base qualities are not available. TCRbeta CDR3 regions were amplified from genomic DNA using the immunoSEQ Assay, a bias-controlled multiplex PCR. The study's own analysis went as follows. The number of nucleated cells in each sample was estimated from the amplification of reference gene primers within the assay. Sequence reads were collapsed and filtered to measure the absolute abundance of every unique TCRbeta CDR3 rearrangement. For each sample, productive Simpson clonality was calculated as the square root of Simpson's diversity index across productive rearrangements. Held by TCRdb, this immuneACCESS table contains in-frame sequences only and omits some clones. Under half of the omission traces to an unresolved V gene where checked; the cause of the rest is unknown. V, J and clone size were drawn from that table, and D and trimming were deduced from the DNA. The sample has fewer than 250,000 clones on record, approximately 80% of them singletons. Roughly 12% of the sample is taken by the ten largest.

The record originates from a study of blood T cell repertoires in COVID-19 (dated by TCRdb to the early 2020s). Regarding the study in general: Collaborator samples came from the United States, Italy and Spain and covered acute and convalescent phases of COVID-19. A de-identified subject ID, COVID-19 status, age in years and sex were almost always included in the sample metadata. Where available, HLA class I and class II types were obtained from metadata supplied by the sample provider rather than from assay-based typing. The prospective study material was composed of cDNA or gDNA derived from T cells, B-cell-depleted T cells, or PBMCs. Deeply sampled blood TCRbeta repertoires from subjects exposed to, actively infected with, or recovered from COVID-19 were included in the dataset. A freely available public database, intended as a resource for researchers studying the immune response to SARS-CoV-2, is where the repertoires were released. The samples were drawn from two sources: the first 160 participants of the ongoing ImmuneRACE study, and about 1,300 subjects contributed by 6 global collaborators.

Points the paper makes about the study in general: Clinical and demographic metadata were provided uncurated, with the amount varying by source and participant.

Collaborating institutions collected whole blood in K2EDTA tubes following their own protocols. Collaborator samples were shipped for TCRbeta analysis as frozen whole blood, isolated PBMCs, or DNA extracted from either sample type. The V end gives up 4 bases and the J end 2 bases, leaving 11 bases in the junction not matched to a gene. Its CDR3 holds 17 amino acids, cysteine through phenylalanine. Only the CDR3 region is kept as DNA, spanning 51 bases read in frame from base 1. In the germline V gene, CDR1 corresponds to SGDLS and CDR2 to YYNGEE. Recombination connected TRBV9 to TRBJ1-5, and TRBD1 aligns with 8 junction nucleotides. The TCR comes from a woman in her forties or fifties with acute or convalescent COVID-19. Input material: peripheral blood. The CDR3 region reads CASSTGQGAVGNQPQHF. The nucleotide sequence reads TGTGCCAGCAGCACCGGACAGGGAGCTGTCGGCAATCAGCCCCAGCATTTT.